This TCR beta chain came from a study of blood T cell repertoires in COVID-19. This CDR3 spans 15 amino acids. The V and J ends lost 7 bases and 6 bases, in that order; junction bases with no gene match: 11. Germline assignment: CDR1 SGHTA and CDR2 FQGNSA. Some clones are missing from TCRdb's copy, which holds only in-frame ones; the method was immunoSEQ multiplex PCR. The table records roughly 300,000 clones, over 75% of them present only once. The V gene is TRBV7-2, the J gene TRBJ2-1; the match to TRBD2 covers 8 bases. This TCR was sampled from a human donor in a cohort sampled during active COVID-19. The sequenced material came from peripheral blood. The DNA of the CDR3 is TGTGCCAGCACCATATCAGGACTAGCACGCAATGAGCAGTTCTTC. This translates into CASTISGLARNEQFF.